The clone carrying this T cell receptor (beta chain) was observed a handful of times. Its target is unknown. The data belong to a study of T cell clonality in common variable immunodeficiency. Regarding the study as a whole: The cause of increased CVID clonality remains unclear without subpopulation sequencing. Shared TCRbeta clones were fewer between CVID subjects than controls.

The repertoire was sequenced with immunoSEQ multiplex PCR; TCRdb's copy has only in-frame clones and lacks some. The data show 25,000 to 35,000 clones, with none appearing a single time. This sequence originates from a person aged 18-69 years in good health. Input material: peripheral blood mononuclear cells.

The sequenced part of the CDR3 DNA is TGCAGTGCTTTCGGGGGAACTAGCGGGATTTACAATGAG. Translation gives CSAFGGTSGIYNE. The CDR3 as a whole reads CSAFGGTSGIYNEQFF. The chain employs TRBV20-1 and TRBJ2-1; 10 positions agree with TRBD2. The CDR3 is cut off 3 residues early in the read; its end comes from the germline J gene. Per germline, CDR1 DFQATT and CDR2 SNEGSKA (reference sequence). CDR3 size: 16 residues. With 5 bases clipped from V and 4 bases from J, the junction kept 11 bases outside the gene matches.